One and the same sample provided the 30 T cell receptor beta chains below, sequenced in a study of immune evolution from preneoplasia to lung adenocarcinoma. The protocol was immunoSEQ multiplex PCR, while the TCRdb copy is restricted to in-frame clones and leaves out a portion. The sample lists approximately 4,700 clones, about 90% occurring once. The sample taken for sequencing was FFPE invasive lung adenocarcinoma tissue. These TCRs come from a person in their fifties with lung adenocarcinoma.

The chain uses TRBV30 and TRBJ2-2, with 12 bases lining up with TRBD1. The CDR3 runs to 14 residues. V shed 2 bases and J 10 bases; nucleotides not matched to a gene: 5. Germline V gene sequence: CDR1 GTSNPN, CDR2 SVGIG (reference sequence). The CDR3 coding sequence is TGTGCCTGGAGTAGGGACAGGGGGCTTGAGGAGCTGTTTTTT. Translation gives CAWSRDRGLEELFF.

The V call is TRBV2, the J call TRBJ1-5; possible D gene TRBD1, 5 bases. In germline, CDR1 is SNHLY, CDR2 FYNNEI. V lost 4 bases, J lost 6 bases, and 13 bases lay in between. This CDR3 has 14 residues. CDR3 loop: CASSVIVDSQPQHF. The CDR3 nucleotides read TGTGCCAGCAGTGTAATTGTTGACAGTCAGCCCCAGCATTTT. Drawing the rest from reference TRBV2 and TRBJ1-5, the complete variable domain is EPEVTQTPSHQVTQMGQEVILRCVPISNHLYFYWYRQILGQKVEFLVSFYNNEISEKSEIFDDQFSVERPDGSNFTLKIRSTKLEDSAMYFCASSVIVDSQPQHFGDGTRLSIL.

The CDR3 nucleotides are TGTGCCAGCAGCGTAGGGAACGTGAACACCGGGGAGCTGTTTTTT. It specifies CASSVGNVNTGELFF. The genes are TRBV9 and TRBJ2-2; no definite D call. This CDR3 is 15 amino acids long. From germline, CDR1 is SGDLS and CDR2 YYNGEE. Trimming removed 0 bases at V and 1 base at J, with 7 bases between.

This clone was counted a single time. The rearrangement joins TRBV6-5 to TRBJ1-2, with D possibly TRBD1 on 6 matching bases. The CDR3 is 14 residues long. Trimming took off 7 bases at V and 1 base at J, with 13 bases between the two ends. Germline V gives CDR1 MNHEY, CDR2 SVGAGI. The CDR3, as DNA: TGTGCCAGCAAAGTTAACAGGGATAACTATGGCTACACCTTC. This translates into CASKVNRDNYGYTF.

The V gene is TRBV19, the J gene TRBJ2-1; 12 bases agree with TRBD2. CDR1 and CDR2 (germline): LNHDA, SQIVND (reference sequence). After removal of 4 bases from V and 2 bases from J, the junction contained 3 bases not matched to a gene. The CDR3 is 16 residues long. The CDR3: CASSSSSGRAYNEQFF. DNA for the CDR3: TGTGCCAGTAGTAGTTCTAGCGGGAGGGCCTACAATGAGCAGTTCTTC. The full variable domain, rest sourced from reference TRBV19 and TRBJ2-1, is DGGITQSPKYLFRKEGQNVTLSCEQNLNHDAMYWYRQDPGQGLRLIYYSQIVNDFQKGDIAEGYSVSREKKESFPLTVTSAQKNPTAFYLCASSSSSGRAYNEQFFGPGTRLTVL.

This clone was seen once. The CDR3 coding sequence is TGTGCCAGCTCCGGGACAGGCCTGCCGGTGGGCACCGGGGAGCTGTTTTTT. This translates into CASSGTGLPVGTGELFF. J is TRBJ2-2 and V is TRBV28; TRBD1 aligns across 8 bases. Germline CDR1 reads MDHEN; CDR2 reads SYDVKM. The CDR3 runs 17 residues. J lost 4 bases, V lost 8 bases, and 15 bases had no gene match.

The gene calls are TRBV10-3 and TRBJ1-5; 7 nucleotides align to TRBD1. The CDR3 extends over 14 amino acids. Germline-derived CDR1 and CDR2 are ENHRY and SYGVKD. J lost 2 bases, V lost 6 bases, and 4 bases had no gene match. CDR3 loop: CAIRGTGGNQPQHF. CDR3 in DNA: TGTGCCATCAGGGGAACAGGGGGCAATCAGCCCCAGCATTTT.

A few counts support this clone. This chain uses TRBV30 with TRBJ1-2; 9 nucleotides line up with TRBD1. V lost 2 bases and J lost 5; bases outside the gene matches: 3. In germline, CDR1 is GTSNPN, CDR2 SVGIG (reference sequence). The CDR3 is made up of 13 amino acids. Written as DNA, the CDR3 is TGTGCCTGGAGTTCCGACAGGGGGTATGGCTACACCTTC. The encoded protein is CAWSSDRGYGYTF.

The chain couples TRBV4-1 to TRBJ2-7, with a tentative D call TRBD2 (5 bases). The length of the CDR3 is 15 residues. CDR1 MGHRA and CDR2 YSYEKL come from the germline V gene. Trimming left V 3 bases short and J 3 bases short, with 15 bases between. This CDR3 is CASSQTRPGVYEQYF. Written as DNA, the CDR3 is TGCGCCAGCAGCCAGACCCGACCCGGGGTCTACGAGCAGTACTTC.

The gene calls are TRBV6-1 and TRBJ2-7, with D possibly being TRBD2 (5 bases). V was clipped by 4 bases and J by 2 bases, with 21 bases between them. Per the germline V gene, CDR1 is MNHNS and CDR2 is SASEGT. The CDR3 runs to 17 residues. DNA for the CDR3: TGTGCCAGCAGTGGGGGTGGCGTATTAGCGAAGACCTACGAGCAGTACTTC. Protein: CASSGGGVLAKTYEQYF.

The chain joins TRBV9 to TRBJ2-1; a weak D match, TRBD2 (6 bases). The CDR3 is 14 residues long. With 3 bases removed from V and 7 bases from J, the gap between germline ends came to 14 bases. Germline V gene data show CDR1 as SGDLS and CDR2 as YYNGEE. Written as DNA, the CDR3 is TGTGCCAGCAGCGGCCGGGACTCCGGTAATGAGCAGTTCTTC. Translated, it gives CASSGRDSGNEQFF.

This chain uses TRBV4-1 with TRBJ2-5; TRBD2 might be the D (5 bases). Germline CDR1 and CDR2: MGHRA and YSYEKL. Trimming stripped 4 bases from V and 1 base from J, with 10 bases between. The CDR3 length is 14 residues. CDR3 loop: CASSRGSGQETQYF. CDR3 in DNA: TGCGCCAGCAGCCGAGGGAGCGGCCAAGAGACCCAGTACTTC.

The gene calls are TRBV5-1 and TRBJ2-7; TRBD1 is a possible D gene (6 bases). V was pared by 4 bases and J by 5 bases, with 13 bases between. CDR3 length: 13 amino acids. The germline gives CDR1 SGHRS, CDR2 YFSETQ. The CDR3 here is CASSETGRNEQYF. CDR3 sequence (DNA): TGCGCCAGCAGCGAGACAGGTAGAAACGAGCAGTACTTC.

The chain combines TRBV5-3 with TRBJ2-7; 7 bases match TRBD1. Being an ORF, TRBV5-3 has a function that is uncertain. Losses at the gene ends were 4 bases for V and 9 bases for J; bases not matched to a gene: 16. The CDR3 loop spans 15 amino acids. The CDR3 region has the DNA TGTGCCAGAAGCGTGATCATAGGACAGGTCGGAGTGCAGTACTTC. As protein: CARSVIIGQVGVQYF.

The V and J genes are TRBV9 and TRBJ1-2; D is possibly TRBD1 (6 bases). CDR1 and CDR2 from the germline V gene are SGDLS and YYNGEE. Trimming removed 4 bases from V and 10 bases from J, with 26 bases in between. The CDR3 sequence is 16 residues long. CDR3 sequence (DNA): TGTGCCAGCAGCCCTCCTCTTTCCCAGGGACACCGAGCCTACACCTTC. As protein: CASSPPLSQGHRAYTF.

The chain carries TRBV7-3 and TRBJ2-7; D is unclear. Germline V lookup: CDR1 SGHTA, CDR2 FQGTGA. V lost 3 bases and J lost 2, with 14 bases in between. This CDR3 has 15 amino acids. CDR3 sequence (DNA): TGTGCCAGCAGCTTGGCGGAGTGCGGAGCCTACGAGCAGTACTTC. This translates into CASSLAECGAYEQYF.

The rearrangement links TRBV29-1 to TRBJ1-4; D is perhaps TRBD1 (5 bases). Germline V gives CDR1 SQVTM, CDR2 ANQGSEA. CDR3 length: 15 amino acids. The ends were cut back, 4 bases at V and 7 bases at J, with 19 bases in the middle. DNA for the CDR3: TGCAGCGTTGGAGGAGTTGTGGGGGTTGGTGAAAAACTGTTTTTT. Its protein product is CSVGGVVGVGEKLFF.

The V call is TRBV5-1, the J call TRBJ1-2, with 7 bases matching TRBD1. Unmatched junction bases numbered 10, after V lost 7 bases and J lost 1 base. The CDR3 has 15 amino acids. Germline values: CDR1 SGHRS, CDR2 YFSETQ. In DNA form, the CDR3 reads TGCGCCAGCTCCACAGGGACAGCCCTTAACTATGGCTACACCTTC. It translates to CASSTGTALNYGYTF.

This clone was detected only a few times. The chain joins TRBV29-1 to TRBJ2-2, with D perhaps given as TRBD1 or TRBD2 (5 bases each). The V gene's germline CDR1 is SQVTM and CDR2 ANQGSEA. The CDR3 is 14 residues long. V was cut by 4 bases and J by 6 bases, with 15 bases left in between. This CDR3 is CSVGSGARAGELFF. In DNA form, the CDR3 reads TGCAGCGTTGGGTCCGGGGCGAGAGCCGGGGAGCTGTTTTTT.

This chain uses TRBV7-2 with TRBJ1-5; perhaps TRBD1 as D (5 bases). This CDR3 contains 15 residues. Germline V gene sequence: CDR1 SGHTA, CDR2 FQGNSA. Between the trimmed V and J ends, which lost 5 bases and 4 bases, there was a span of 15 bases. Here the CDR3 reads CASSQDRVPNQPQHF. The CDR3 bases are TGTGCCAGCAGCCAAGACAGAGTACCAAATCAGCCCCAGCATTTT.

The rearrangement links TRBV30 to TRBJ2-5, with 14 nucleotides matching TRBD2. CDR3 length equals 17 residues. V shed 0 bases, J shed 7 bases, and the junction held 10 bases outside the gene matches. CDR1 is GTSNPN and CDR2 is SVGIG in the germline V gene (reference sequence). CDR3 sequence: CAWSVNPGLAGEGTQYF. In nucleotides, the CDR3 is TGTGCCTGGAGTGTTAATCCGGGACTAGCGGGAGAAGGGACCCAGTACTTC. Full variable domain (outside the CDR3, taken from reference TRBV30 and TRBJ2-5): SQTIHQWPATLVQPVGSPLSLECTVEGTSNPNLYWYRQAAGRGLQLLFYSVGIGQISSEVPQNLSASRPQDRQFILSSKKLLLSDSGFYLCAWSVNPGLAGEGTQYFGPGTRLLVL.

This clone was seen only a few times. This chain joins TRBV4-2 and TRBJ2-1, with 7 bases aligning to TRBD1. CDR1 is LGHNA and CDR2 is YNFKEQ in the germline V gene. The CDR3 is made up of 16 amino acids. V shed 2 bases, J shed 3 bases, and the junction held 7 bases outside the gene matches. The CDR3 DNA reads TGTGCCAGCAGCCAATCCACGGGACAGAGCTACAATGAGCAGTTCTTC. Encoded protein: CASSQSTGQSYNEQFF.

The chain couples TRBV28 to TRBJ1-2, with 7 bases fitting TRBD1. The germline CDR1 and CDR2 sequences are MDHEN and SYDVKM. The CDR3 totals 13 residues. The trim removed 2 bases at V and 8 bases at J, leaving 5 bases unmatched. In DNA form, the CDR3 reads TGTGCCAGCAGTTTAACAGGGGCCCTGGGCTACACCTTC. It encodes CASSLTGALGYTF.

This clone appeared once. The rearrangement joins TRBV15 to TRBJ2-3; D uncertain. Trimming cost V 0 bases and J 6 bases, with 7 bases left between them. This CDR3 is built from 13 residues. Germline V gives CDR1 LNHNV, CDR2 YYDKDF (reference sequence). The CDR3 loop is CATSRDGLDTQYF. The CDR3 nucleotides are TGTGCCACCAGCAGAGATGGGCTGGATACGCAGTATTTT. The whole variable domain, remainder taken from reference TRBV15 and TRBJ2-3, is DAMVIQNPRYQVTQFGKPVTLSCSQTLNHNVMYWYQQKSSQAPKLLFHYYDKDFNNEADTPDNFQSRRPNTSFCFLDIRSPGLGDTAMYLCATSRDGLDTQYFGPGTRLTVL.

To note about this clone: Its ends do not fully match the called genes, so a read error is possible. The chain joins TRBV6-6 to TRBJ2-3, with D perhaps matching TRBD1 (6 bases). CDR3 length: 12 residues. Germline CDR1 and CDR2: MNHNY and SVGAGI (reference sequence). The CDR3 DNA is TGTGCCAGCAGTTCCGAGGGGGACAAGCCAGAGTTT. This sequence encodes CASSSEGDKPEF.

This chain links TRBV19 with TRBJ2-7; 11 bases match TRBD1. Germline lookup yields CDR1 LNHDA and CDR2 SQIVND (reference sequence). The CDR3 spans 13 residues. V dropped 7 bases and J dropped 6; count of bases not matched to a gene: 5. The CDR3 DNA sequence: TGTGCCAGTAACCGGGACAGGGGGACCGAGCAGTACTTC. It encodes CASNRDRGTEQYF.

The chain links TRBV30 to TRBJ1-5; tentatively, D is TRBD1 (5 bases). Trimming cost V 7 bases and J 2 bases, with 15 bases left between them. The germline CDR1 and CDR2 sequences are GTSNPN and SVGIG (reference sequence). The CDR3 runs to 14 residues. CDR3 DNA sequence: TGTGCCTCATCCTCGCAGGGCCGCAATCAGCCCCAGCATTTT. Its protein product is CASSSQGRNQPQHF.

The chain has TRBV30 and TRBJ2-7; no clear D. Germline CDR1 GTSNPN, CDR2 SVGIG (reference sequence). Trimming stripped 1 base from V and 0 bases from J, with 13 bases between. The length of the CDR3 is 15 residues. CDR3 in DNA: TGTGCCTGGAGTGGTGGACCACAAAGCTCCTACGAGCAGTACTTC. Amino acid sequence: CAWSGGPQSSYEQYF.

CDR3 in amino acids: CASSVARSSNQPQHF. CDR3 DNA sequence: TGTGCCAGTAGTGTCGCGAGGTCGAGCAATCAGCCCCAGCATTTT. The genes are TRBV19 and TRBJ1-5, with D unresolved. Deletions cut 5 bases from V and 1 base from J, with 12 bases between. CDR1 and CDR2 (germline): LNHDA, SQIVND (reference sequence). The CDR3 extends over 15 amino acids.

The J gene is TRBJ2-7, the V gene TRBV2; 7 positions agree with TRBD1. The junction had 10 bases not matched to a gene; V was cut back by 6 bases and J by 11 bases. CDR1 SNHLY and CDR2 FYNNEI come from the germline V gene. The CDR3 consists of 12 residues. The CDR3 DNA reads as TGTGCCAGCAGGCGAAGCGGACAGGAGGAGTACTTC. Encoded protein: CASRRSGQEEYF.